A selection of T cell receptor beta chains follows, all from one sample in a study of response to subunit inactivated influenza vaccine. TCRdb used MiXCR to reprocess the RT-PCR reads, holding one entry per CDR3 protein. There are 630,000 or so distinct CDR3 sequences in the sample; approximately 14% occur only once, and 11% lies in the top ten. The source was PBMCs from blood, collected about 13 days after vaccination. The receptors originated from a man between 50 and 59 years old who received an inactivated influenza vaccine. Both conserved end residues are part of each CDR3. D genes are given only for firm matches. Some rows have no size entry. The others give once, few or many, or a class for an expanded clone.

many	TRBV6-1	TRBD1	TRBJ1-6	TGTGCCAGCAGACCTACAGGGGGCCCCTCACCCCTCCACTTT	CASRPTGGPSPLHF
few	TRBV7-9	TRBD2	TRBJ2-7	TGTGCCAGCATGGGACTAGCCTACGAGCAGTACTTC	CASMGLAYEQYF
many	TRBV25-1	.	TRBJ2-3	TGTGCCAGCAGTGAACCCGGGGCCACAGATACGCAGTATTTT	CASSEPGATDTQYF
.	TRBV11-2	TRBD2	TRBJ2-3	TGTGCCAGCAGCTTAGTAGCGGGGGCGGAATTCGGCACAGATACGCAGTATTTT	CASSLVAGAEFGTDTQYF
.	TRBV4-1	TRBD2	TRBJ2-3	TGCGCCAGCAGCCAAGTGTGGTTAGCGGGGGTGGATACGCAGTATTTT	CASSQVWLAGVDTQYF
.	TRBV12-3/TRBV12-4	.	TRBJ2-5	TGTGCCAGCAGGCCGGGTCGCCAAGAGACCCAGTACTTC	CASRPGRQETQYF
.	TRBV15	TRBD2	TRBJ2-3	TGTGCCACCAGCGTCCTAGCGGGAGAGCGCACAGATACGCAGTATTTT	CATSVLAGERTDTQYF
.	TRBV6-1	TRBD2	TRBJ2-1	TGTGCCAGCACTCCTAGCGGGAGTCGGGATGAGCAGTTCTTC	CASTPSGSRDEQFF
few	TRBV7-2	.	TRBJ2-7	TGTGCCAGCAGCTTATTGCGGCTGAGCTCCTACGAGCAGTACTTC	CASSLLRLSSYEQYF
.	TRBV5-1	TRBD1	TRBJ1-2	TGCGCCAGCAGCTTGTTGGTGGGACAGAACTATGGCTACACCTTC	CASSLLVGQNYGYTF
.	TRBV12-3/TRBV12-4	.	TRBJ1-6	TGTGCCAGCAGTTTAGTGGTAGGGCCGGTCCACTTT	CASSLVVGPVHF
many	TRBV6-2/TRBV6-3	.	TRBJ2-7	TGTGCCAGCAGTTACACCCCTGGACAGCTCCCCATCAGCGAGCAGTACTTC	CASSYTPGQLPISEQYF
.	TRBV5-4	.	TRBJ2-1	TGTGCCAGCAGCTCGCCAGACAATGAGCAGTTCTTC	CASSSPDNEQFF
few	TRBV15	.	TRBJ2-5	TGTGCCACCAGCGCCCAGGCAGGGGAGACCCAGTACTTC	CATSAQAGETQYF
many	TRBV29-1	TRBD1	TRBJ2-1	TGCAGCGTTGAGGGACAGGATCGCTACAATGAGCAGTTCTTC	CSVEGQDRYNEQFF
many	TRBV7-9	.	TRBJ2-7	TGTGCCAGCAGCCCTCCGCCCCTTTCTTACGAGCAGTACTTC	CASSPPPLSYEQYF
few	TRBV28	TRBD1	TRBJ2-5	TGTGCCAGTTGGGACAGGGGTAACCAAGAGACCCAGTACTTC	CASWDRGNQETQYF
.	TRBV3-1	TRBD1	TRBJ2-7	TGTGCCAGCAGGCCTCTACCCCGGGACAGGGGAACCTACGAGCAGTACTTC	CASRPLPRDRGTYEQYF
.	TRBV3-1	.	TRBJ2-2	TGTGCCAGCAGTGAGCCGGGAGGGGAGCTGTTTTTT	CASSEPGGELFF
.	TRBV12-3/TRBV12-4	.	TRBJ2-7	TGTGCCAGCAGACCACTAGGATCCTACGAGCAGTACTTC	CASRPLGSYEQYF
.	TRBV5-1	.	TRBJ2-3	TGCGCCAGCAGCACCCGACGGTGGGGCACAGATACGCAGTATTTT	CASSTRRWGTDTQYF
.	TRBV15	.	TRBJ2-7	TGTGCCACCAGCAGGGGCTCCTTGGGCTCCTACGAGCAGTACTTC	CATSRGSLGSYEQYF
.	TRBV20-1	.	TRBJ2-2	TGCAGTGCGAGAGCGGGTTTGGGCACCGGGGAGCTGTTTTTT	CSARAGLGTGELFF
few	TRBV7-9	.	TRBJ2-6	TGTGCCAGCGGTAGTAGCGGATCCGGGGCCAACGTCCTGACTTTC	CASGSSGSGANVLTF
.	TRBV20-1	.	TRBJ2-3	TGCAGTGGCTACCCTAACACAGATACGCAGTATTTT	CSGYPNTDTQYF
.	TRBV2	.	TRBJ2-3	TGTGCCAGCAAAAGAGAGAGCCACCGAGATACGCAGTATTTT	CASKRESHRDTQYF
.	TRBV6-5	.	TRBJ1-1	TGTGCCAGCAGTTCCCCGAAGGGTCTAGGAGCTTTCTTT	CASSSPKGLGAFF
.	TRBV6-5	TRBD1	TRBJ2-5	TGTGCCAGCAGTTCCTGGACAGGGATAGAGACCCAGTACTTC	CASSSWTGIETQYF
few	TRBV28	.	TRBJ2-5	TGTGCTTGCTCTGCGCAACAGAAGTACCAAGAGACCCAGTACTTC	CACSAQQKYQETQYF